The 16 T cell receptor beta chains listed next were all sequenced from one sample in a study of T cell responses to AZD1222 COVID-19 vaccine. TCRdb's table, derived via immunoSEQ multiplex PCR, lists solely in-frame clones and lacks some. The sample shows more than 150,000 clones, more than 90% of them seen only once. This specimen was peripheral blood, taken 28 days after the second AZD1222 dose. Receptors originate from an adult who received the AZD1222 COVID-19 vaccine.

This chain links TRBV5-6 with TRBJ1-2, with D unclear. This CDR3 comprises 15 residues. The V gene's germline CDR1 is SGHDT and CDR2 YYEEEE. V shed 0 bases and J shed 5 bases, with 14 bases lying between them. Here the CDR3 reads CASSLVPSLPYGYTF. The CDR3 DNA is TGTGCCAGCAGCTTGGTCCCATCCTTACCTTATGGCTACACCTTC.

The chain has TRBV28 and TRBJ1-5; weak D call: TRBD1 (6 bases). The CDR3 has 15 amino acids. With 6 bases removed from V and 5 bases from J, the gap between germline ends came to 17 bases. Germline assignment: CDR1 MDHEN and CDR2 SYDVKM. The CDR3 bases are TGTGCCAGCAGCCCACTACAGGGTGACGATCAGCCCCAGCATTTT. Its translation is CASSPLQGDDQPQHF.

The chain carries TRBV4-1 and TRBJ1-6; no clear D gene. Germline-derived CDR1 and CDR2 are MGHRA and YSYEKL. With 2 bases removed from V and 9 bases from J, the gap between germline ends came to 14 bases. The CDR3 contains 15 residues. The CDR3: CASSQREWMTSPLHF. The CDR3 nucleotides read TGCGCCAGCAGCCAAAGAGAATGGATGACTTCACCCCTCCACTTT.

J is TRBJ2-3 and V is TRBV27; unclear D gene. V shed 5 bases and J shed 2 bases, with 11 bases lying between them. The V gene's germline CDR1 is MNHEY and CDR2 SMNVEV (reference sequence). This CDR3 spans 14 amino acids. The CDR3 is CASSPQFHTDTQYF. CDR3 nucleotides: TGTGCCAGCAGTCCGCAATTCCACACAGATACGCAGTATTTT.

The V call is TRBV7-8, the J call TRBJ1-1; 8 bases map to TRBD1. Germline V CDR1 and CDR2: SGHVS, FQNEAQ. The CDR3 spans 16 residues. The ends lost 5 bases at V and 4 bases at J; junction bases unmatched: 12. The CDR3 loop reads CASSTGQARGGTEAFF. The CDR3 region has the DNA TGTGCCAGCAGCACGGGACAGGCTCGTGGTGGCACTGAAGCTTTCTTT.

The chain couples TRBV27 to TRBJ1-1; 9 bases agree with TRBD1. CDR1 and CDR2 (germline): MNHEY, SMNVEV (reference sequence). The V gene end was trimmed by 6 bases and the J gene end by 4 bases; junction bases not matched to a gene: 6. The CDR3 loop spans 14 amino acids. The CDR3 DNA is TGTGCCAGCAGCCGTAAGACAGGGGGCACTGAAGCTTTCTTT. Its translation: CASSRKTGGTEAFF.

This chain connects TRBV24-1 to TRBJ1-2, with D possibly matching TRBD1 (5 bases). The germline V gene has CDR1 KGHDR and CDR2 SFDVKD. This CDR3 is built from 17 residues. The V gene lost 0 bases and the J gene lost 0 bases, with 13 bases spanning the gap. CDR3 sequence (DNA): TGTGCCACCAGTGATTTGCACAGGCTGGGCCCTAACTATGGCTACACCTTC. Encoded protein: CATSDLHRLGPNYGYTF.

The chain couples TRBV6-6 to TRBJ2-2, with D possibly TRBD2 on 5 matching bases. Germline CDR1 and CDR2: MNHNY and SVGAGI (reference sequence). The ends were cut back, 4 bases at V and 2 bases at J, with 14 bases in the middle. The CDR3 sequence is 16 residues long. The CDR3 region has the DNA TGTGCCAGCAGTTTCCCCCTTGGGAGAAACACCGGGGAGCTGTTTTTT. This translates into CASSFPLGRNTGELFF.

V is TRBV19 and J is TRBJ2-7; D gene ambiguous. The CDR3 runs to 15 residues. The germline V gene encodes CDR1 LNHDA and CDR2 SQIVND (reference sequence). The V and J ends lost 5 bases and 1 base respectively, with 15 bases between them. The CDR3 loop is CASSPGPGRSYEQYF. Written as DNA, the CDR3 is TGTGCCAGTAGTCCCGGCCCCGGCCGTTCCTACGAGCAGTACTTC.

The rearrangement uses TRBV2 and TRBJ1-5, with 8 bases aligning to TRBD1. With 4 bases clipped from V and 2 bases from J, the junction kept 4 bases outside the gene matches. The CDR3 runs 15 residues. Germline V gene data show CDR1 as SNHLY and CDR2 as FYNNEI. The CDR3 DNA reads TGTGCCAGCAGTGCCGACAGGGGTCGCAATCAGCCCCAGCATTTT. It codes for CASSADRGRNQPQHF.

V gene TRBV2 combines with J gene TRBJ1-3; tentative D call: TRBD1 (5 bases). Germline V CDR1 and CDR2: SNHLY, FYNNEI. The CDR3 has 15 residues. Trimming stripped 5 bases from V and 2 bases from J, with 13 bases between. CDR3: CASSWDFRPGNTIYF. The CDR3 DNA reads as TGTGCCAGCAGTTGGGACTTTAGACCTGGAAACACCATATATTTT. Looking up the rest from reference TRBV2 and TRBJ1-3 gives the full variable domain: EPEVTQTPSHQVTQMGQEVILRCVPISNHLYFYWYRQILGQKVEFLVSFYNNEISEKSEIFDDQFSVERPDGSNFTLKIRSTKLEDSAMYFCASSWDFRPGNTIYFGEGSWLTVV.

The chain is built from TRBV7-8 and TRBJ2-1; TRBD2 is a possible D gene (5 bases). The CDR3 is 15 residues long. V lost 6 bases, J lost 0 bases, and 12 bases lay in between. CDR1 and CDR2 from the germline V gene are SGHVS and FQNEAQ. Here the CDR3 reads CASRLVRGSYNEQFF. The CDR3 nucleotides read TGTGCCAGCAGGTTGGTTCGGGGCTCCTACAATGAGCAGTTCTTC.

This clone was detected once. The CDR3 region is CASRESGGANYGYTF. The CDR3 bases are TGTGCCAGCAGAGAGAGCGGGGGAGCTAACTATGGCTACACCTTC. The gene calls are TRBV6-5 and TRBJ1-2; D possibly corresponds to TRBD1 (5 bases). The CDR3 has 15 amino acids. Germline lookup yields CDR1 MNHEY and CDR2 SVGAGI. The V gene lost 6 bases and the J gene lost 0 bases, with 14 bases spanning the gap.

This chain uses TRBV6-5 with TRBJ2-2, with D maybe TRBD1 (5 bases). Per the germline V gene, CDR1 is MNHEY and CDR2 is SVGAGI. V lost 6 bases and J 8 bases, leaving 7 bases between the germline ends. The CDR3 runs to 11 residues. The CDR3: CASRRQGELFF. The CDR3 bases are TGTGCCAGCAGAAGACAGGGGGAGCTGTTTTTT.

The rearrangement joins TRBV6-6 to TRBJ1-2; maybe TRBD1 (6 bases). Trimming took 4 bases from V and 2 from J, leaving 11 bases between them. CDR3 length equals 14 residues. CDR1 and CDR2 from the germline V gene are MNHNY and SVGAGI (reference sequence). The CDR3 coding sequence is TGTGCCAGCAGTTTCGGACAGATCAACTATGGCTACACCTTC. Encoded protein: CASSFGQINYGYTF.

The V and J genes are TRBV5-4 and TRBJ2-1, with 7 nucleotides matching TRBD1. The CDR3 spans 12 residues. Germline V lookup: CDR1 SGHNT, CDR2 YYREEE (reference sequence). With V trimmed by 4 bases and J by 12 bases, 7 bases remained unmatched. The CDR3 reads CASSLKTGLQFF. CDR3 coding DNA: TGTGCCAGCAGCCTAAAGACAGGGCTGCAGTTCTTC. Together with reference TRBV5-4 and TRBJ2-1, the CDR3 gives the full variable domain: ETGVTQSPTHLIKTRGQQVTLRCSSQSGHNTVSWYQQALGQGPQFIFQYYREEENGRGNFPPRFSGLQFPNYSSELNVNALELDDSALYLCASSLKTGLQFFGPGTRLTVL.